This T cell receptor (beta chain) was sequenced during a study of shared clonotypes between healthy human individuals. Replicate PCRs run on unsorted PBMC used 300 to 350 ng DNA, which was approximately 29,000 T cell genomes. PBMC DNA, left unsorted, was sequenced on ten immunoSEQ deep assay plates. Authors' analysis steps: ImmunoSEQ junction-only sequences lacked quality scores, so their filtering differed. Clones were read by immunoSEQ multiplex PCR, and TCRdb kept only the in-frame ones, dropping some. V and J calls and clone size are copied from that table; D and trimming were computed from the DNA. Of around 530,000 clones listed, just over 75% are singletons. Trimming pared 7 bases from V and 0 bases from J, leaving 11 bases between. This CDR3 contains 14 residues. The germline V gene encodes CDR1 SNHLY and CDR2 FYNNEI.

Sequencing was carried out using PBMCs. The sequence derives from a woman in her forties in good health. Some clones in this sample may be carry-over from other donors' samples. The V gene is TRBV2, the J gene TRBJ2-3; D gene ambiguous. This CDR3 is CASKVRASTDTQYF. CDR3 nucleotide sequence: TGTGCCAGCAAGGTTAGGGCTAGCACAGATACGCAGTATTTT. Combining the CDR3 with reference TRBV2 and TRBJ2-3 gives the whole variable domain EPEVTQTPSHQVTQMGQEVILRCVPISNHLYFYWYRQILGQKVEFLVSFYNNEISEKSEIFDDQFSVERPDGSNFTLKIRSTKLEDSAMYFCASKVRASTDTQYFGPGTRLTVL.